Described below is a single T cell receptor (beta chain) sequence and its context. No antigen is known for it. These data are taken from a study of OX40 agonist ivuxolimab in advanced cancers. About the research overall: Those enrolled were 80% to 85% male, with a mean age of 60 years and ages from about 20 to 79.

Systemic immunosuppression or a history of autoimmune disease excluded patients. Measured with immunoSEQ multiplex PCR; TCRdb has only the in-frame clones, and not every one. The sample includes 70,000 to 95,000 clones, more than 70% of them seen just once. Germline V gives CDR1 SGHTA, CDR2 FQGNSA. Trimming took 1 base from V and 6 from J, leaving 13 bases between them. The length of the CDR3 is 14 residues. Study-wide results and limits: In CD8+ T cells, expanded clones were on average more numerous than in CD4+.

The source was CD4+ or CD8+ T cells sorted from blood, collected in a trial of the OX40 agonist ivuxolimab. The chain links TRBV7-2 to TRBJ2-7; a possible D gene is TRBD2 (5 bases). This clonotype was sampled from an adult with an advanced solid tumor such as melanoma, head and neck, liver or kidney cancer. This CDR3 reads CASSLVTLAGEQYF. The CDR3 region has the DNA TGTGCCAGCAGCTTAGTGACCCTAGCCGGCGAGCAGTACTTC.